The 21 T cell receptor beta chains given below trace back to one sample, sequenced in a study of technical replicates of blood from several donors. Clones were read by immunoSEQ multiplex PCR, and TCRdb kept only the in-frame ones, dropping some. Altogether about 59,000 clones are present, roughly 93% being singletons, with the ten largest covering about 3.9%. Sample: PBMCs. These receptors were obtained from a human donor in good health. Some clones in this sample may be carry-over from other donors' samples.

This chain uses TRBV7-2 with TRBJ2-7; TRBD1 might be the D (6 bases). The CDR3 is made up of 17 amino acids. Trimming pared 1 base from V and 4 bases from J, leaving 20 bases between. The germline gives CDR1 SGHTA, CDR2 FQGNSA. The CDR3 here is CASSLVGRGATQYEQYF. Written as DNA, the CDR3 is TGTGCCAGCAGCTTAGTCGGCAGGGGCGCGACACAGTACGAGCAGTACTTC.

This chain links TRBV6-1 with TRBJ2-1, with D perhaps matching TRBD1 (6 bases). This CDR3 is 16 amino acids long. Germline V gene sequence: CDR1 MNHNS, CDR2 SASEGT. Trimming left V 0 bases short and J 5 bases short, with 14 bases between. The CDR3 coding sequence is TGTGCCAGCAGTGAAGCGTTCAGGGACATAAACAATGAGCAGTTCTTC. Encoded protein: CASSEAFRDINNEQFF.

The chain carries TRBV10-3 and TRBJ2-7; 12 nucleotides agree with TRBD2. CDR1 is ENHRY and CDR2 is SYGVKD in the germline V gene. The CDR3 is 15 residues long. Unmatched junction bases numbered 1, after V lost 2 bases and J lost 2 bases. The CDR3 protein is CAISELAGGPYEQYF. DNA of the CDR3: TGTGCCATCAGTGAGCTAGCGGGGGGGCCCTACGAGCAGTACTTC.

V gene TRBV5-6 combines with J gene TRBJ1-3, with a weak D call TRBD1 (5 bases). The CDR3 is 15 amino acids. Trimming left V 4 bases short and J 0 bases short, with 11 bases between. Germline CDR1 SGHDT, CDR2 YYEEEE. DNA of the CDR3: TGTGCCAGCAGCCTACCCAGGGACTCTGGAAACACCATATATTTT. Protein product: CASSLPRDSGNTIYF.

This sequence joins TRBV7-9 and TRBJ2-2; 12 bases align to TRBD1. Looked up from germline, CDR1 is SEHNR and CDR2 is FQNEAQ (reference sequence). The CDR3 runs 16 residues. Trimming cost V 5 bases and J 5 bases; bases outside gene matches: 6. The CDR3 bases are TGTGCCAGCAGCGGCCGGGACAGGGGGCAAACCGGGGAGCTGTTTTTT. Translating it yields CASSGRDRGQTGELFF. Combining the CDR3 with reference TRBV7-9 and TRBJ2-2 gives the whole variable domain DTGVSQNPRHKITKRGQNVTFRCDPISEHNRLYWYRQTLGQGPEFLTYFQNEAQLEKSRLLSDRFSAERPKGSFSTLEIQRTEQGDSAMYLCASSGRDRGQTGELFFGEGSRLTVL.

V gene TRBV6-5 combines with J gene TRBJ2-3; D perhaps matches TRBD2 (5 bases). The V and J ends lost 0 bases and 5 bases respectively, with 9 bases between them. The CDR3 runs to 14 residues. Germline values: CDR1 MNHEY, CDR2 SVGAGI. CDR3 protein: CASSYSMSGDTQYF. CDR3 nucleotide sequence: TGTGCCAGCAGTTACTCGATGAGCGGAGATACGCAGTATTTT.

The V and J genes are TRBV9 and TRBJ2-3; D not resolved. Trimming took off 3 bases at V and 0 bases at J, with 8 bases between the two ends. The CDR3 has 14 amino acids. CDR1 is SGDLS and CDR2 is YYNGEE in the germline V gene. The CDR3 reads CASSATLSTDTQYF. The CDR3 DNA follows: TGTGCCAGCAGCGCAACTCTTAGCACAGATACGCAGTATTTT.

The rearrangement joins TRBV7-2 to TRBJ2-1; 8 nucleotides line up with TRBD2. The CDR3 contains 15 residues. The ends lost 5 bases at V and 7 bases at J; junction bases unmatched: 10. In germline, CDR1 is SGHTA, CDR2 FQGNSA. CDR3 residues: CASSQLSGAQNEQFF. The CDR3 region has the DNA TGTGCCAGCAGCCAACTTAGCGGGGCCCAGAATGAGCAGTTCTTC.

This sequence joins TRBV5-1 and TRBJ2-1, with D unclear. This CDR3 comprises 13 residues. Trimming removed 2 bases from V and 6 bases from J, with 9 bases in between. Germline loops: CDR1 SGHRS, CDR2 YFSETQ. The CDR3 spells CASSFIVTNEQFF. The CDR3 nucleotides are TGCGCCAGCAGCTTTATAGTAACCAATGAGCAGTTCTTC.

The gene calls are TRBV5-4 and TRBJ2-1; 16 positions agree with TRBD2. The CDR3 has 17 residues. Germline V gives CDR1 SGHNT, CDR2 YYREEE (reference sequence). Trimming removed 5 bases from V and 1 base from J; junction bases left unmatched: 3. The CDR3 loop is CASRGTSGGESYNEQFF. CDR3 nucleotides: TGTGCCAGCAGGGGGACTAGCGGGGGGGAGTCCTACAATGAGCAGTTCTTC.

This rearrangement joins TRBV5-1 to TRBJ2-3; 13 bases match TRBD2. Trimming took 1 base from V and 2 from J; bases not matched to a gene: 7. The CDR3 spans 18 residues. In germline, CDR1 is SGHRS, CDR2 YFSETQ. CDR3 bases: TGCGCCAGCAGCTTGCGAGGACTAGCGGGGGACCCCACAGATACGCAGTATTTT. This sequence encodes CASSLRGLAGDPTDTQYF.

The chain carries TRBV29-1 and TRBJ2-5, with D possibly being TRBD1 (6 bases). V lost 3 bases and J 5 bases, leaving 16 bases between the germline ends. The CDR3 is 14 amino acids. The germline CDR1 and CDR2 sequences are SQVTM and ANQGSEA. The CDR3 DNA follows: TGCAGCGTTGACGAGAGAGGGGGATCGGAGACCCAGTACTTC. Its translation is CSVDERGGSETQYF.

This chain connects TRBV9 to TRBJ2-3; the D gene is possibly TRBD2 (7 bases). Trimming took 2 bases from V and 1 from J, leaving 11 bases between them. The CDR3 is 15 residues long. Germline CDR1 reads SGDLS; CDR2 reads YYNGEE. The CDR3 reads CASSVGGHGTDTQYF. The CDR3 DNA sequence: TGTGCCAGCAGCGTCGGGGGGCACGGCACAGATACGCAGTATTTT.

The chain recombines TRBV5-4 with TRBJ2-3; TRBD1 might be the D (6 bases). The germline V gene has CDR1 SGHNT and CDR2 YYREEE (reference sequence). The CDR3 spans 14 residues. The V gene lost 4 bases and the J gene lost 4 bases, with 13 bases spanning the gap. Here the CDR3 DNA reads TGTGCCAGCAGCAGGGGGTCCTATTCAGATACGCAGTATTTT. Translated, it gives CASSRGSYSDTQYF.

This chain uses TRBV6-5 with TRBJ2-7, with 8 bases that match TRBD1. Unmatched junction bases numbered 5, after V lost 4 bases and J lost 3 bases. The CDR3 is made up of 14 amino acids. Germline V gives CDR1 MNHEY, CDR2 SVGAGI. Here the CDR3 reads CASSWTGNGYEQYF. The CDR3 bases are TGTGCCAGCAGTTGGACAGGGAACGGCTACGAGCAGTACTTC.

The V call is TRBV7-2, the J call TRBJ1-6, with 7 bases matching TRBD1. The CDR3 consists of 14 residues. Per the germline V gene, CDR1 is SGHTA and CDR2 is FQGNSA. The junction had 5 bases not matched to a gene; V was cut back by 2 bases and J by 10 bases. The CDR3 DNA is TGTGCCAGCAGCTTACTACAGGGGAGATCACCCCTCCACTTT. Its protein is CASSLLQGRSPLHF.

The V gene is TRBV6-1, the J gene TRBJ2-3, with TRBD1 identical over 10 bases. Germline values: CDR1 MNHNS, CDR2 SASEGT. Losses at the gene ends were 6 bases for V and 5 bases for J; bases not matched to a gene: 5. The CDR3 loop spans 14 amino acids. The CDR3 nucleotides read TGTGCCAGCAGGCGACAGGGGGCGGGAGATACGCAGTATTTT. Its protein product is CASRRQGAGDTQYF.

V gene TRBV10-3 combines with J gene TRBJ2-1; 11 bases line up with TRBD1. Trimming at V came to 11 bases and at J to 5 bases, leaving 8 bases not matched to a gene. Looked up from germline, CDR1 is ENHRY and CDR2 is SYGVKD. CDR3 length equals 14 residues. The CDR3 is CASAGQGDHNEQFF. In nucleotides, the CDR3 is TGTGCCTCGGCGGGACAGGGGGACCACAATGAGCAGTTCTTC.

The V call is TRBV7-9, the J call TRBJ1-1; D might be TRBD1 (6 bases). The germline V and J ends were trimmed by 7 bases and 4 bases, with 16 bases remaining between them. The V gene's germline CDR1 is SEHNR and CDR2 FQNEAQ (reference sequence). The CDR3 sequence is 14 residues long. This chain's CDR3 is CASTLNTGITEAFF. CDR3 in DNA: TGTGCCAGCACCCTAAATACAGGGATCACTGAAGCTTTCTTT.

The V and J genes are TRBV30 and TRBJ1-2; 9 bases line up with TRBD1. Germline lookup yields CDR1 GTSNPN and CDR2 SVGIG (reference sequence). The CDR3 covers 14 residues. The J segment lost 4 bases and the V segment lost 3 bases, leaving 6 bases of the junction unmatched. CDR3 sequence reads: CAWRRTGGAYGYTF. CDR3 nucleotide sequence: TGTGCCTGGAGAAGAACAGGGGGCGCCTATGGCTACACCTTC.

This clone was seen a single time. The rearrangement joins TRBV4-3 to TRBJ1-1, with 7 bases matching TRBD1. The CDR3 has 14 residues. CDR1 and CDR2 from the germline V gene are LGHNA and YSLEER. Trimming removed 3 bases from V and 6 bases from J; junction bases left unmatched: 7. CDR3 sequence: CASSHSGGSAEAFF. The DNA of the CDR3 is TGCGCCAGCAGCCATTCAGGGGGTAGCGCTGAAGCTTTCTTT.